The T cell receptor (beta chain) under discussion was sequenced for a study of T cell responses to AZD1222 COVID-19 vaccine. Study-level findings and limits: In a largely white British group with more females than males, clonal diversity was possibly underestimated.

Comment on this clone: The antigen remains unidentified.

CDR3 length equals 15 residues. Assay used: immunoSEQ multiplex PCR; TCRdb lists only in-frame clones, some missing. The data contain around 99,000 clones, approximately 86% of them singletons. The sequenced sample was peripheral blood, obtained on day 0 of MenACWY control vaccination. The TCR was taken from an adult in good health. The chain has TRBV21-1 and TRBJ1-2; the D call of TRBD1 is as the table states it, not checked on the DNA. TRBV21-1 has pseudogene status. The CDR3 reads CASSKQVRQAYGYTF. CDR3 nucleotides: TGTGCCAGCAGCAAACAGGTAAGACAGGCCTATGGCTACACCTTC.